One sample yielded the 27 T cell receptor beta chains listed below, sequenced in a study of T cells in localized non-small cell lung cancer. TCRdb keeps only in-frame clones here, not all; method: immunoSEQ multiplex PCR. The sample comprises thousands of clones, just under 25% of which are singletons, and around 15% rests with the top ten. The starting material was lung tumor tissue, obtained before any cancer treatment. The source is a female donor of 60 years or more with stage I lung adenocarcinoma.

V gene TRBV19 combines with J gene TRBJ1-1; TRBD1 aligns across 8 bases. Germline V gene lookup returns CDR1 LNHDA and CDR2 SQIVND (reference sequence). This CDR3 spans 12 amino acids. After removal of 7 bases from V and 7 bases from J, the junction contained 5 bases not matched to a gene. In nucleotides, the CDR3 is TGTGCCAGTAAGGACAGGGACTTTGAAGCTTTCTTT. Residues: CASKDRDFEAFF.

This clone is large (0.1 to 1%) by share. One junction end disagrees with the germline gene, perhaps due to a read error. The rearrangement uses TRBV6-8 and TRBJ1-1, with 8 bases fitting TRBD1. Germline lookup yields CDR1 MNHGY and CDR2 SAAAGT. The CDR3 runs to 13 residues. DNA of the CDR3: TGTGCCATCAGTGGGACAGGGAACACTGAAGCTTTCTTT. This sequence encodes CAISGTGNTEAFF.

This clone was seen a handful of times. The gene calls are TRBV29-1 and TRBJ1-1; TRBD1 matches at 7 bases. Trimming took 6 bases from V and 8 from J; bases not matched to a gene: 9. Germline lookup yields CDR1 SQVTM and CDR2 ANQGSEA. The CDR3 loop spans 12 amino acids. The CDR3 nucleotides are TGCAGCGTAGGACCGGGAGGGGGCGAAGCTTTCTTT. Translation gives CSVGPGGGEAFF.

The chain links TRBV28 to TRBJ2-1; 9 bases are shared with TRBD1. The J segment lost 8 bases and the V segment lost 4 bases, leaving 12 bases of the junction unmatched. Germline CDR1 MDHEN, CDR2 SYDVKM. This CDR3 is 16 amino acids long. CDR3 sequence: CASSSAGQGTRDEQFF. The CDR3 nucleotides read TGTGCCAGCAGTTCGGCAGGACAGGGGACGAGGGATGAGCAGTTCTTC.

By frequency in the sample, this clone is medium-sized (0.01 to 0.1%). As DNA, the CDR3 is TGTGCCAGCAGTAAAGGGACGGGAGGACCTCTCACAGATACGCAGTATTTT. Its translation is CASSKGTGGPLTDTQYF. The rearrangement joins TRBV11-3 to TRBJ2-3; 7 bases align to TRBD2. This CDR3 has 17 residues. Germline V gene lookup returns CDR1 SGHNT and CDR2 YENEEA. The V and J ends lost 6 bases and 2 bases, in that order; junction bases with no gene match: 14. Filled out from reference TRBV11-3 and TRBJ2-3, the complete variable domain reads EAGVVQSPRYKIIEKKQPVAFWCNPISGHNTLYWYLQNLGQGPELLIRYENEEAVDDSQLPKDRFSAERLKGVDSTLKIQPAELGDSAVYLCASSKGTGGPLTDTQYFGPGTRLTVL.

This clone was recorded a few times. J is TRBJ1-2 and V is TRBV6-8; D not certain. This CDR3 contains 12 residues. Per germline, CDR1 MNHGY and CDR2 SAAAGT. V lost 5 bases and J lost 3, with 7 bases in between. In DNA form, the CDR3 reads TGTGCCAGCAGTCAAAAAGACTATGGCTACACCTTC. It codes for CASSQKDYGYTF.

V and J are TRBV30 and TRBJ1-2; TRBD1 matches 8 bases. The CDR3 extends over 12 amino acids. CDR1 and CDR2 (germline): GTSNPN, SVGIG (reference sequence). With V trimmed by 5 bases and J by 7 bases, 6 bases remained unmatched. CDR3 DNA: TGTGCCTGGGAAGGACAGGGCCGTGGCTACACCTTC. It yields the protein CAWEGQGRGYTF.

This chain joins TRBV25-1 and TRBJ1-1; D is ambiguous. Germline CDR1 MGHDK, CDR2 SYGVNS. This CDR3 region has 13 residues. With 2 bases removed from V and 0 bases from J, the gap between germline ends came to 4 bases. The CDR3, as DNA: TGTGCCAGCAGTGAAAGGTTGAACACTGAAGCTTTCTTT. Translation: CASSERLNTEAFF.

V and J are TRBV18 and TRBJ2-3; 9 bases are shared with TRBD1. V shed 2 bases, J shed 3 bases, and the junction held 6 bases outside the gene matches. CDR3 size: 16 residues. Germline V gives CDR1 KGHSH, CDR2 LQKENI. CDR3 amino acids: CASSPSPGQGTDTQYF. As DNA, the CDR3 is TGTGCCAGCTCACCATCCCCGGGACAGGGAACAGATACGCAGTATTTT.

The chain has TRBV30 and TRBJ1-1, with D possibly TRBD1 on 5 matching bases. CDR1 is GTSNPN, CDR2 SVGIG, per germline (reference sequence). The V and J ends lost 3 bases and 2 bases respectively, with 7 bases between them. The CDR3 is made up of 12 amino acids. In DNA, the CDR3 is TGTGCCTGGAGAAGGGACAACACTGAAGCTTTCTTT. The encoded protein is CAWRRDNTEAFF.

This sequence joins TRBV6-8 and TRBJ1-1; 7 nucleotides match TRBD1. The V gene's germline CDR1 is MNHGY and CDR2 SAAAGT. This CDR3 spans 15 amino acids. V was pared by 5 bases and J by 1 base, with 7 bases of the junction left unmatched. DNA of the CDR3: TGTGCCAGCAGTGACGGGACAGCCAGGAACACTGAAGCTTTCTTT. Protein product: CASSDGTARNTEAFF.

This clone has a handful of counts. V usage is TRBV15 and J usage is TRBJ2-3, with 7 nucleotides matching TRBD1. Trimming removed 5 bases from V and 0 bases from J; junction bases left unmatched: 5. The germline CDR1 and CDR2 sequences are LNHNV and YYDKDF (reference sequence). This CDR3 region has 15 residues. CDR3: CATSRQGASTDTQYF. The DNA for the CDR3 is TGTGCCACCAGCCGACAGGGTGCTAGCACAGATACGCAGTATTTT.

This clone came up a few times. The genes are TRBV11-3 and TRBJ1-2; TRBD1 might be the D (5 bases). Deletions cut 5 bases from V and 7 bases from J, with 23 bases between. Germline V lookup: CDR1 SGHNT, CDR2 YENEEA. This CDR3 contains 16 residues. The CDR3 region is CASSLRDFQNGGGYTF. The CDR3 bases are TGTGCCAGCAGCCTAAGGGACTTCCAGAATGGGGGTGGCTACACCTTC.

This clone has more than one count but fewer than ten. V is TRBV11-3 and J is TRBJ2-1; D unclear. This CDR3 region has 16 residues. Trimming pared 3 bases from V and 0 bases from J, leaving 12 bases between. Germline V gives CDR1 SGHNT, CDR2 YENEEA. CDR3 in DNA: TGTGCCAGCAGCTTTGGTCGGCTTAGCTCCTACAATGAGCAGTTCTTC. Amino acid sequence: CASSFGRLSSYNEQFF.

This clone has more than one count but fewer than ten. The rearrangement links TRBV28 to TRBJ1-5; 8 nucleotides align to TRBD1. CDR3 length: 15 residues. V shed 6 bases and J 6 bases; nucleotides not matched to a gene: 10. Germline lookup yields CDR1 MDHEN and CDR2 SYDVKM. CDR3 nucleotide sequence: TGTGCCAGCAGACTACCCGGACAGGGTAGTCAGCCCCAGCATTTT. Amino acids: CASRLPGQGSQPQHF.

The rearrangement links TRBV5-1 to TRBJ2-1; 9 nucleotides match TRBD2. Germline CDR1 reads SGHRS; CDR2 reads YFSETQ. This CDR3 has 16 amino acids. V lost 0 bases and J lost 4; bases outside the gene matches: 5. The CDR3 DNA reads TGCGCCAGCAGCTTGGATGCGACTAGCGGATACAATGAGCAGTTCTTC. Amino acid sequence: CASSLDATSGYNEQFF.

This chain connects TRBV6-8 to TRBJ2-1; a weak D match, TRBD1 (6 bases). Trimming stripped 10 bases from V and 3 bases from J, with 19 bases between. Germline V gives CDR1 MNHGY, CDR2 SAAAGT. There are 15 residues in the CDR3. The CDR3 sequence: CATTTSWTDYNEQFF. In nucleotides, the CDR3 is TGTGCCACTACAACCTCGTGGACAGACTACAATGAGCAGTTCTTC.

The chain employs TRBV28 and TRBJ1-2; 10 bases are shared with TRBD1. The CDR3 totals 15 residues. Germline V gene data show CDR1 as MDHEN and CDR2 as SYDVKM. With 4 bases clipped from V and 0 bases from J, the junction kept 2 bases outside the gene matches. DNA of the CDR3: TGTGCCAGCAGTTCGACAGGGGGCCCTAACTATGGCTACACCTTC. Residues: CASSSTGGPNYGYTF.

This chain links TRBV6-8 with TRBJ2-1, with 10 nucleotides matching TRBD1. J lost 6 bases, V lost 6 bases, and 2 bases had no gene match. From germline, CDR1 is MNHGY and CDR2 SAAAGT. The CDR3 totals 13 residues. The CDR3 DNA follows: TGTGCCAGCAGCCGGACAGGGGGCAATGAGCAGTTCTTC. Its protein product is CASSRTGGNEQFF.

The genes are TRBV11-3 and TRBJ1-2; D gene uncertain. Germline V gene sequence: CDR1 SGHNT, CDR2 YENEEA. There are 16 residues in the CDR3. V was shortened by 5 bases and J by 4 bases, with 20 bases between the two germline ends. This CDR3 reads CASSPADPRFGYGYTF. For the CDR3, the DNA is TGTGCCAGCAGCCCCGCGGACCCGAGATTTGGCTATGGCTACACCTTC.

In this sample, this clone is medium-sized. The gene calls are TRBV11-3 and TRBJ2-6, with TRBD1 matching over 7 bases. This CDR3 comprises 18 residues. The germline CDR1 and CDR2 sequences are SGHNT and YENEEA. Germline trimming cut 4 bases from V and 3 bases from J; bases unmatched to any gene: 12. CDR3 sequence (DNA): TGTGCCAGCAGCTCCTCCGGGACAGCTTTATATGGGGCCAACGTCCTGACTTTC. Translating it yields CASSSSGTALYGANVLTF.

The chain employs TRBV6-8 and TRBJ2-2; D perhaps matches TRBD1 (6 bases). The CDR3 is 14 residues long. V lost 6 bases and J lost 8, with 16 bases in between. Germline assignment: CDR1 MNHGY and CDR2 SAAAGT. This CDR3 is CASRLLTGTGELFF. The CDR3 DNA reads TGTGCCAGCAGACTACTTACCGGGACAGGGGAGCTGTTTTTT.

This chain uses TRBV6-1 with TRBJ1-2, with 7 bases identical to TRBD1. The ends lost 1 base at V and 5 bases at J; junction bases unmatched: 10. CDR1 and CDR2 from the germline V gene are MNHNS and SASEGT. The CDR3 extends over 16 amino acids. The DNA for the CDR3 is TGTGCCAGCAGTGAAGGAGCAGGGGGGAACCATTATGGCTACACCTTC. Protein sequence: CASSEGAGGNHYGYTF.

The V gene is TRBV28, the J gene TRBJ2-2, with TRBD1 matching over 9 bases. Germline loops: CDR1 MDHEN, CDR2 SYDVKM. The CDR3 covers 16 residues. J lost 1 base, V lost 1 base, and 1 base had no gene match. The CDR3 DNA sequence: TGTGCCAGCAGTTTATTGGGACAGGGGAACACCGGGGAGCTGTTTTTT. It codes for CASSLLGQGNTGELFF.

This clone qualifies as medium-sized. The chain joins TRBV9 to TRBJ1-1; tentative D call: TRBD1 (6 bases). The V end was cut by 4 bases, the J end by 8 bases, with 21 bases between. The germline gives CDR1 SGDLS, CDR2 YYNGEE. The CDR3 extends over 15 amino acids. The CDR3 DNA follows: TGTGCCAGCAGCCCCCTAGGTGGGGGGCGCGGGGAAGCTTTCTTT. It specifies CASSPLGGGRGEAFF. Looking up the rest from reference TRBV9 and TRBJ1-1 gives the full variable domain: DSGVTQTPKHLITATGQRVTLRCSPRSGDLSVYWYQQSLDQGLQFLIQYYNGEERAKGNILERFSAQQFPDLHSELNLSSLELGDSALYFCASSPLGGGRGEAFFGQGTRLTVV.

The CDR3 region has the DNA TGTGCCAGCAGTTACTCGCGGGGGCCCACCGGGGAGCTGTTTTTT. Translating it yields CASSYSRGPTGELFF. V gene TRBV6-8 combines with J gene TRBJ2-2, with D possibly being TRBD2 (7 bases). Per germline, CDR1 MNHGY and CDR2 SAAAGT. The CDR3 consists of 15 residues. Trimming removed 0 bases at V and 4 bases at J, with 9 bases between.

This clone is judged medium-sized (0.01 to 0.1%). The chain carries TRBV12-2 and TRBJ1-3; the tabulated D call, TRBD1, remains unverified against the DNA. TRBV12-2 is annotated as a pseudogene. This CDR3 spans 15 amino acids. This CDR3 is CAIGASGSLGNTIYF. CDR3 DNA: TGTGCCATTGGGGCTTCCGGCTCACTTGGAAACACCATATATTTT.